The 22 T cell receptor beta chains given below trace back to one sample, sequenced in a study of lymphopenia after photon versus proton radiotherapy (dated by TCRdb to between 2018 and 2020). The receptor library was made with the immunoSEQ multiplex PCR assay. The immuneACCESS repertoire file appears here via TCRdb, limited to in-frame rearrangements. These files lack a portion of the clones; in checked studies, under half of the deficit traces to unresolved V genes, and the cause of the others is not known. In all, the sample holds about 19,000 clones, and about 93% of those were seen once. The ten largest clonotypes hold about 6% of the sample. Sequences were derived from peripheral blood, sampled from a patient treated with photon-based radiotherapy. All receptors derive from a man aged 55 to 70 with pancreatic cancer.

The CDR3 here is CASSLVFGMGEGNGYTF. In DNA, the CDR3 is TGTGCCAGCAGCTTAGTTTTCGGGATGGGCGAAGGGAATGGCTACACCTTC. The V gene is TRBV11-2, the J gene TRBJ1-2, with no clear D. Germline assignment: CDR1 SGHAT and CDR2 FQNNGV. This CDR3 contains 17 residues. V lost 1 base and J lost 6, with 21 bases in between.

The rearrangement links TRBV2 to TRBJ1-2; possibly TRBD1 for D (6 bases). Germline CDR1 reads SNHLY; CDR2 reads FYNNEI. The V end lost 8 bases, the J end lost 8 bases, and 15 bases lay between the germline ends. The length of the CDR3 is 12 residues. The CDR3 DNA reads TGTGCCAGCTTACAGGGACGGTACGGCTACACCTTC. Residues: CASLQGRYGYTF.

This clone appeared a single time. CDR3 protein: CASKDRANNEQFF. The CDR3 DNA reads TGTGCCAGCAAGGACAGGGCCAACAATGAGCAGTTCTTC. The rearrangement joins TRBV2 to TRBJ2-1, with 8 bases fitting TRBD1. V dropped 7 bases and J dropped 5; count of bases not matched to a gene: 4. CDR3 size: 13 residues. Germline lookup yields CDR1 SNHLY and CDR2 FYNNEI.

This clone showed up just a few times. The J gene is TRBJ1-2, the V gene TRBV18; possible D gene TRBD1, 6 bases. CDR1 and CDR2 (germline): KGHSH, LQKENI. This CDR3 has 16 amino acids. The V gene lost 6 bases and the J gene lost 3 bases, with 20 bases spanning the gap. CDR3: CASSTRGRTLDYGYTF. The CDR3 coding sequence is TGTGCCAGCTCCACCCGGGGGCGAACCCTTGACTATGGCTACACCTTC.

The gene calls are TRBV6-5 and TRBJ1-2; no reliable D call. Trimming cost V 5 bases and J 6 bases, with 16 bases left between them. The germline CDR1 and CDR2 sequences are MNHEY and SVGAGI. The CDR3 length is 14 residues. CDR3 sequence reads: CASSPLLRGDGYTF. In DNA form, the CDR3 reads TGTGCCAGCAGTCCGCTCCTACGCGGAGATGGCTACACCTTC.

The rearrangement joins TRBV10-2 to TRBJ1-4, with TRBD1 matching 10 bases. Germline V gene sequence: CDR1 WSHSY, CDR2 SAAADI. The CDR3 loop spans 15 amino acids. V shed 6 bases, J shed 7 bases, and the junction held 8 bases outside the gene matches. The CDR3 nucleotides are TGCGCCAGCAGAGAGGGACAGGGGCCTGGTGAAAAACTGTTTTTT. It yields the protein CASREGQGPGEKLFF.

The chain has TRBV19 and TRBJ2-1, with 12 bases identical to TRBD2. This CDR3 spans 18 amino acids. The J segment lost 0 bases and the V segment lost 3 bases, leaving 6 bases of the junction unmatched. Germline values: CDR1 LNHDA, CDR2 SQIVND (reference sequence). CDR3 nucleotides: TGTGCCAGTAGTATCTCGGTGGGACTAGCGGGCTCCTACAATGAGCAGTTCTTC. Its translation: CASSISVGLAGSYNEQFF.

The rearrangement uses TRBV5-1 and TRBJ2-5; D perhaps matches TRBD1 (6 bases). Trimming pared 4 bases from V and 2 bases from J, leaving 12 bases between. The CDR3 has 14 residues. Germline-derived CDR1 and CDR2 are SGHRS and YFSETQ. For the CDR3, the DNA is TGCGCCAGCAGCACCGGGACACCACAAGAGACCCAGTACTTC. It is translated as CASSTGTPQETQYF. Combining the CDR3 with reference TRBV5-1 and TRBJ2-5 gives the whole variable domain KAGVTQTPRYLIKTRGQQVTLSCSPISGHRSVSWYQQTPGQGLQFLFEYFSETQRNKGNFPGRFSGRQFSNSRSEMNVSTLELGDSALYLCASSTGTPQETQYFGPGTRLLVL.

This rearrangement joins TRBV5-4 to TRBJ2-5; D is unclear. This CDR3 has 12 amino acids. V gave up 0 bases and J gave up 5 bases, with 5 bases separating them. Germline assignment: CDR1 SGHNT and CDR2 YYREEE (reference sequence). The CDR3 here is CASSLVGETQYF. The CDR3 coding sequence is TGTGCCAGCAGCTTGGTGGGGGAGACCCAGTACTTC.

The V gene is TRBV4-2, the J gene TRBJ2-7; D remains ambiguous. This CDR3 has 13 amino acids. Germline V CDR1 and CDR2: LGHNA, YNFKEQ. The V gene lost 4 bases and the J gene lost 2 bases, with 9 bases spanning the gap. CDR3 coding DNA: TGTGCCAGCAGCCTTAGAGCAGCCTACGAGCAGTACTTC. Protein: CASSLRAAYEQYF.

CDR3 DNA: TGTGCCAGCAGCGGAGGCCCCCCGGGCGGCGGCAATCAGCCCCAGCATTTT. As protein: CASSGGPPGGGNQPQHF. The rearrangement links TRBV7-2 to TRBJ1-5; D is ambiguous. This CDR3 has 17 residues. Germline loops: CDR1 SGHTA, CDR2 FQGNSA. The V end was cut by 5 bases, the J end by 2 bases, with 19 bases between.

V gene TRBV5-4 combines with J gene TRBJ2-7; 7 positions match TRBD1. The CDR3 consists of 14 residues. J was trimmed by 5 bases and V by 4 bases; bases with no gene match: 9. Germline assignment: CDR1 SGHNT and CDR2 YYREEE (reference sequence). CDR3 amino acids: CASSDDRDRHEQYF. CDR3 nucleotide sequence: TGTGCCAGCAGCGACGACAGGGATCGGCACGAGCAGTACTTC.

CDR3 DNA: TGTGCCAGCAGTAGACCCGGGACAGATGCCTACGAGCAGTACTTC. This gives the protein CASSRPGTDAYEQYF. The chain joins TRBV25-1 to TRBJ2-7, with 7 nucleotides matching TRBD1. V shed 5 bases, J shed 2 bases, and the junction held 9 bases outside the gene matches. Germline loops: CDR1 MGHDK, CDR2 SYGVNS. This CDR3 has 15 amino acids.

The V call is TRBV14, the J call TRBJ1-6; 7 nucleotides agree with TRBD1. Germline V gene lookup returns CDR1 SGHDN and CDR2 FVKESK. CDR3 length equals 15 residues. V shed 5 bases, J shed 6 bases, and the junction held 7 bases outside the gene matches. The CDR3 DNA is TGTGCCAGCAGCAGAATACAGGGGCCTAATTCACCCCTCCACTTT. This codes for CASSRIQGPNSPLHF.

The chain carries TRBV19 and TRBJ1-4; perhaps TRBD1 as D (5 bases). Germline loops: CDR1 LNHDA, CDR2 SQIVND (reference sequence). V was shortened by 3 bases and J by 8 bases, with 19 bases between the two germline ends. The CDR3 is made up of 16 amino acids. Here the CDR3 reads CASSILLPGLGEKLFF. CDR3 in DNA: TGTGCCAGTAGTATCCTACTACCAGGGTTGGGGGAAAAACTGTTTTTT. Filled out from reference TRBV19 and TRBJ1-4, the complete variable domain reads DGGITQSPKYLFRKEGQNVTLSCEQNLNHDAMYWYRQDPGQGLRLIYYSQIVNDFQKGDIAEGYSVSREKKESFPLTVTSAQKNPTAFYLCASSILLPGLGEKLFFGSGTQLSVL.

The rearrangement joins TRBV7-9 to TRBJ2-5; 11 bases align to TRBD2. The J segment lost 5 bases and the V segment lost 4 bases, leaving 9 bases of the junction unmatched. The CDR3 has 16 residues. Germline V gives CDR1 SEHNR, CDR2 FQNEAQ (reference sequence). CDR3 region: CASSSGLAGVSETQYF. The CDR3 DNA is TGTGCCAGCAGCTCAGGACTAGCGGGTGTCTCGGAGACCCAGTACTTC.

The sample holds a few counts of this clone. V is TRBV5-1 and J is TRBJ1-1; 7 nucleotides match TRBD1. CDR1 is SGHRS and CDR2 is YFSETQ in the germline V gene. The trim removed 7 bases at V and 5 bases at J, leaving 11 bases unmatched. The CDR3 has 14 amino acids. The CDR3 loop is CASHRQGVGTEAFF. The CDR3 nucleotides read TGCGCCAGCCACAGACAGGGCGTGGGGACTGAAGCTTTCTTT.

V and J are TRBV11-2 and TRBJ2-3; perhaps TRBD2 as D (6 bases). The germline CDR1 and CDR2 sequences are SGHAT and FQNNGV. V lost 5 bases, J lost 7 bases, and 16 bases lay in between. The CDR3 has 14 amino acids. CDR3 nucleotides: TGTGCCAGCAGCCTTATGGGGACTTCGTATACGCAGTATTTT. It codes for CASSLMGTSYTQYF.

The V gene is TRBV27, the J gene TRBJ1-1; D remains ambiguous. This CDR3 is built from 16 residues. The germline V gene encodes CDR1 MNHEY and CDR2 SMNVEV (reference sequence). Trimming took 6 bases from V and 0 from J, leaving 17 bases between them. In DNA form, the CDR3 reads TGTGCCAGCAGCCCATCGGGCACGGTAATGAACACTGAAGCTTTCTTT. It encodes CASSPSGTVMNTEAFF.

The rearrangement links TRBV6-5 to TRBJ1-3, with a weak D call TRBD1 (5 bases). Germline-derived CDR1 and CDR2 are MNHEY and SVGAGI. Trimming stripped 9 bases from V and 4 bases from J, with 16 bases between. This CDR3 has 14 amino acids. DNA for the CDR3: TGTGCCAGTCAGAGGGCAGGGCCCGGAAACACCATATATTTT. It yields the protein CASQRAGPGNTIYF.

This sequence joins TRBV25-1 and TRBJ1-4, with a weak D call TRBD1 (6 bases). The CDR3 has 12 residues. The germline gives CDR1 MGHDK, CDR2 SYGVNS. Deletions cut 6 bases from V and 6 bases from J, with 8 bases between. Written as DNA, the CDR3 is TGTGCCAGCAGACAGGGCGATGAAAAACTGTTTTTT. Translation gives CASRQGDEKLFF. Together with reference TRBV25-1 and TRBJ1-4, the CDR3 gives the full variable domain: EADIYQTPRYLVIGTGKKITLECSQTMGHDKMYWYQQDPGMELHLIHYSYGVNSTEKGDLSSESTVSRIRTEHFPLTLESARPSHTSQYLCASRQGDEKLFFGSGTQLSVL.

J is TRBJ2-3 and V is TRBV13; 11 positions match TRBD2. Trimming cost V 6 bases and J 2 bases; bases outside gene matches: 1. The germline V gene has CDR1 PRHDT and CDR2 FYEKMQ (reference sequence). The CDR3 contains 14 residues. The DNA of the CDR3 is TGTGCCAGCAGACTAGCGGGGGCCACAGATACGCAGTATTTT. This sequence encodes CASRLAGATDTQYF.